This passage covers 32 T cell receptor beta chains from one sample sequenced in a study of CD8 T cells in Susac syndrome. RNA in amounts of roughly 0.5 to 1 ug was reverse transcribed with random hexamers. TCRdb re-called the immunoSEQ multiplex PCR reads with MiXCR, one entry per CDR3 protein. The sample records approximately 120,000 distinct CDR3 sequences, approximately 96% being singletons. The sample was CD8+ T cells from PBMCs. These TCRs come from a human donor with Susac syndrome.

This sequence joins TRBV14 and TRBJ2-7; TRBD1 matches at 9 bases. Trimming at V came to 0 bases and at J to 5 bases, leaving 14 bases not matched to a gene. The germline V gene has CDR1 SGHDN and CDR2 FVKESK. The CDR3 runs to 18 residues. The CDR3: CASSQDSIFGTGSDEQYF. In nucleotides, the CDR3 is TGTGCCAGCAGCCAAGATTCCATATTTGGGACAGGGTCCGACGAGCAGTACTTC. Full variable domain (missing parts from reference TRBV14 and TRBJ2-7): EAGVTQFPSHSVIEKGQTVTLRCDPISGHDNLYWYRRVMGKEIKFLLHFVKESKQDESGMPNNRFLAERTGGTYSTLKVQPAELEDSGVYFCASSQDSIFGTGSDEQYFGPGTRLTVT.

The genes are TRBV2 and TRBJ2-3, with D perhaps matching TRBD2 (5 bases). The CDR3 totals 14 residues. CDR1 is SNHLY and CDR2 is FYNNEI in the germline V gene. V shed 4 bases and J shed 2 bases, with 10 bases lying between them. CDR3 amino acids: CASSAGSATDTQYF. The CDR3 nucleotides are TGTGCCAGCAGTGCGGGGTCAGCCACAGATACGCAGTATTTT. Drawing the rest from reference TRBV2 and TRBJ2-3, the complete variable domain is EPEVTQTPSHQVTQMGQEVILRCVPISNHLYFYWYRQILGQKVEFLVSFYNNEISEKSEIFDDQFSVERPDGSNFTLKIRSTKLEDSAMYFCASSAGSATDTQYFGPGTRLTVL.

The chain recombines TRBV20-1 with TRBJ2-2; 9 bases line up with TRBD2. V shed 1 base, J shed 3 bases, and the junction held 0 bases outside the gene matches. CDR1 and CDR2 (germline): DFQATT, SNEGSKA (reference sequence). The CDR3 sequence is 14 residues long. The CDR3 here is CSARGGGDTGELFF. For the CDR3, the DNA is TGCAGTGCTAGAGGCGGGGGGGACACCGGGGAGCTGTTTTTT.

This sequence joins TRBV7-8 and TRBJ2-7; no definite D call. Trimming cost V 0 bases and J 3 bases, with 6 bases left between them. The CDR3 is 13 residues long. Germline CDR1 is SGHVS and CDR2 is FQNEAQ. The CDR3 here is CASSLADDYEQYF. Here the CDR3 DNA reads TGTGCCAGCAGCTTAGCGGACGACTACGAGCAGTACTTC.

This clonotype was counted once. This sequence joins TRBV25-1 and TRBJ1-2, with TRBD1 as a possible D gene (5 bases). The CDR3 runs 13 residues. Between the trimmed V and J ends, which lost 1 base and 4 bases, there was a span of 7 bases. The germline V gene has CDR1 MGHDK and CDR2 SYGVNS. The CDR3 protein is CASSEWGSYGYTF. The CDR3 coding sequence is TGTGCCAGCAGTGAATGGGGGTCCTATGGCTACACCTTC.

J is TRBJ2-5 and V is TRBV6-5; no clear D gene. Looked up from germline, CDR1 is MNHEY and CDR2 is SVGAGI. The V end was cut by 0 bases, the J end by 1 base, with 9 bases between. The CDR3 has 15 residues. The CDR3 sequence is CASSYSEWGQETQYF. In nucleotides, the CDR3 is TGTGCCAGCAGTTACTCCGAGTGGGGCCAAGAGACCCAGTACTTC.

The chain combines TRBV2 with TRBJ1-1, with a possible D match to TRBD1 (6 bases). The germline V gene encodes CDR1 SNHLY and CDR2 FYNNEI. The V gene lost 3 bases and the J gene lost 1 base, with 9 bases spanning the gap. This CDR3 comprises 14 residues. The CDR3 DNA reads TGTGCCAGCAGTGAGGGGGGGCCGAACACTGAAGCTTTCTTT. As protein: CASSEGGPNTEAFF.

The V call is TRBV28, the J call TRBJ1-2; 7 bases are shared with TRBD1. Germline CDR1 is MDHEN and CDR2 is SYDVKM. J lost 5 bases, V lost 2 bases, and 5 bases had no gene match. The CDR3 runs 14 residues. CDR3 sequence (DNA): TGTGCCAGCAGTTTAAATGCAGGGGGTTATGGCTACACCTTC. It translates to CASSLNAGGYGYTF.

CDR3 sequence reads: CAWNRNEGLGEQFF. In DNA form, the CDR3 reads TGTGCCTGGAATCGGAACGAGGGATTAGGTGAGCAGTTCTTC. The chain links TRBV30 to TRBJ2-1; weak D call: TRBD2 (5 bases). The V and J ends lost 4 bases and 9 bases respectively, with 19 bases between them. The germline V gene encodes CDR1 GTSNPN and CDR2 SVGIG (reference sequence). This CDR3 contains 14 residues. Drawing the rest from reference TRBV30 and TRBJ2-1, the complete variable domain is SQTIHQWPATLVQPVGSPLSLECTVEGTSNPNLYWYRQAAGRGLQLLFYSVGIGQISSEVPQNLSASRPQDRQFILSSKKLLLSDSGFYLCAWNRNEGLGEQFFGPGTRLTVL.

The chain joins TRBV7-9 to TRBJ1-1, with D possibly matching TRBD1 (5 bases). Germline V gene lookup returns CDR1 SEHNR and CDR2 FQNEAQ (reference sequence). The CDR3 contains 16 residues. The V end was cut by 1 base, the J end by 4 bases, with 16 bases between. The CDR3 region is CASSLEYAGRPTEAFF. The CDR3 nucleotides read TGTGCCAGCAGCTTAGAATACGCAGGGAGACCCACTGAAGCTTTCTTT.

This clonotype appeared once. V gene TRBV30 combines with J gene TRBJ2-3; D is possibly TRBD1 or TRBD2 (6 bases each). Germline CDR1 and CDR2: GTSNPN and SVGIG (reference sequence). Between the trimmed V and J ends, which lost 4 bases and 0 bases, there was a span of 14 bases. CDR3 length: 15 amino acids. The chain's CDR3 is CAWTLVGGSTDTQYF. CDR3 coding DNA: TGTGCCTGGACATTGGTAGGGGGGAGCACAGATACGCAGTATTTT.

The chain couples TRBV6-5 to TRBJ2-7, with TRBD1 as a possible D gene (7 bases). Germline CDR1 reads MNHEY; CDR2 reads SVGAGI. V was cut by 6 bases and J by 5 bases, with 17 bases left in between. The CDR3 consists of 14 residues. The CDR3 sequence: CASRSATGEDEQYF. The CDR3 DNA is TGTGCCAGCAGATCCGCAACAGGGGAGGACGAGCAGTACTTC.

The CDR3 reads CASSLPGLEHEQFF. CDR3 coding DNA: TGTGCCAGCAGCTTACCGGGACTAGAGCATGAGCAGTTCTTC. V gene TRBV9 combines with J gene TRBJ2-1, with 8 bases that match TRBD2. CDR3 length equals 14 residues. In germline, CDR1 is SGDLS, CDR2 YYNGEE. V trimming: 4 bases; J trimming: 8 bases; junction bases outside the gene matches: 8.

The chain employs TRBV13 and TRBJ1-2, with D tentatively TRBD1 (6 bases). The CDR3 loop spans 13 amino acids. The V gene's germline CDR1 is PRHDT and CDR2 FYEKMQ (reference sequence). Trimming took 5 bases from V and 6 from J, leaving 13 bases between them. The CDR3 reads CASSPRGWDGYTF. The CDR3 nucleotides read TGTGCCAGCAGCCCGAGGGGGTGGGATGGCTACACCTTC.

As DNA, the CDR3 is TGCAGTGCTCGCCCGGACAGGGCGAACACTGAAGCTTTCTTT. Residues: CSARPDRANTEAFF. The chain recombines TRBV20-1 with TRBJ1-1, with 8 bases fitting TRBD1. The CDR3 covers 14 residues. CDR1 is DFQATT and CDR2 is SNEGSKA in the germline V gene (reference sequence). The J segment lost 1 base and the V segment lost 5 bases, leaving 6 bases of the junction unmatched.

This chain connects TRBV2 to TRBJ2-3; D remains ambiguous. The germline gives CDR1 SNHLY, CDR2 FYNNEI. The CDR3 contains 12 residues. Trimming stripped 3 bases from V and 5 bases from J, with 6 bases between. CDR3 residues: CASSEVRDTQYF. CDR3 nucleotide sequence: TGTGCCAGCAGTGAGGTCAGAGATACGCAGTATTTT.

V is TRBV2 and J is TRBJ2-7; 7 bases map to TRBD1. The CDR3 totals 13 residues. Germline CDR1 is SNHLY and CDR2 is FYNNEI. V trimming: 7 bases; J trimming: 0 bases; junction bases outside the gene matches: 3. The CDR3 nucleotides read TGTGCCAGCACGGGACAGCTCTCCTACGAGCAGTACTTC. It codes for CASTGQLSYEQYF. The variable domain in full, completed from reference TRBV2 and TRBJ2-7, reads EPEVTQTPSHQVTQMGQEVILRCVPISNHLYFYWYRQILGQKVEFLVSFYNNEISEKSEIFDDQFSVERPDGSNFTLKIRSTKLEDSAMYFCASTGQLSYEQYFGPGTRLTVT.

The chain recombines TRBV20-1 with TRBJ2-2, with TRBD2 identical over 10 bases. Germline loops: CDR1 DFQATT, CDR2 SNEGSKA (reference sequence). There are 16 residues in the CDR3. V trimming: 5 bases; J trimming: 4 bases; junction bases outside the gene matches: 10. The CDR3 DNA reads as TGCAGTGCTGAGTCCTTTGAGCGGGGGGGCACCGGGGAGCTGTTTTTT. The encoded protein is CSAESFERGGTGELFF.

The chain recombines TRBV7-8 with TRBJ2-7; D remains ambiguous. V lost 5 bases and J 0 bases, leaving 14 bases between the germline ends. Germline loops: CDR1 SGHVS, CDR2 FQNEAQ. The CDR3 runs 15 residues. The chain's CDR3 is CASSPAAGPSYEQYF. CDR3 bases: TGTGCCAGCAGCCCCGCGGCAGGACCCTCCTACGAGCAGTACTTC.

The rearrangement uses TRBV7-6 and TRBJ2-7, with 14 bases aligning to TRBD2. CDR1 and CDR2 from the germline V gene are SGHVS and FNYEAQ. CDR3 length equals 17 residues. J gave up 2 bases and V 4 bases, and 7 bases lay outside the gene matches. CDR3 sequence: CASSSGLAGAKPYEQYF. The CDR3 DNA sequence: TGTGCCAGCAGCTCGGGACTAGCGGGGGCCAAACCCTACGAGCAGTACTTC.

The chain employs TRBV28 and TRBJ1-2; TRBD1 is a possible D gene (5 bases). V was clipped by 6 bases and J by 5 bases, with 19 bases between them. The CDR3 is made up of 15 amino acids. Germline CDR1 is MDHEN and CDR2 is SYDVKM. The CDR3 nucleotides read TGTGCCAGCAGCTACCTCTCCGGGACGGGGTATGGCTACACCTTC. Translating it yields CASSYLSGTGYGYTF.

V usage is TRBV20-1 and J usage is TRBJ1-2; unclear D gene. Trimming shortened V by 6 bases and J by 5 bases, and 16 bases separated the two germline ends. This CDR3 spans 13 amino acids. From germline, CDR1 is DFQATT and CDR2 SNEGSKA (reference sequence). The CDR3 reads CSAPPGERYGYTF. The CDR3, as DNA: TGCAGTGCCCCACCCGGGGAGAGGTATGGCTACACCTTC.

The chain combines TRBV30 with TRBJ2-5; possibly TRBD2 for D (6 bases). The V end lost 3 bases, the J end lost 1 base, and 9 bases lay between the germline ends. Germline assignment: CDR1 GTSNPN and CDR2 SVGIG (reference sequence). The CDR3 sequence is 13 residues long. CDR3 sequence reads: CAWRPGGQETQYF. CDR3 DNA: TGTGCCTGGAGACCCGGGGGCCAAGAGACCCAGTACTTC. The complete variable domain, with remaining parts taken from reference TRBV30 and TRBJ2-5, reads SQTIHQWPATLVQPVGSPLSLECTVEGTSNPNLYWYRQAAGRGLQLLFYSVGIGQISSEVPQNLSASRPQDRQFILSSKKLLLSDSGFYLCAWRPGGQETQYFGPGTRLLVL.

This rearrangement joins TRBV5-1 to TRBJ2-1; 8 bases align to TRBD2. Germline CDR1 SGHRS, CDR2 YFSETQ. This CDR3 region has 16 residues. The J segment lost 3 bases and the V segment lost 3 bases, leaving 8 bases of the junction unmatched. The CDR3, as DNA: TGCGCCAGCAGCTCGCTTGTACTAGCGGACTACAATGAGCAGTTCTTC. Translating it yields CASSSLVLADYNEQFF.

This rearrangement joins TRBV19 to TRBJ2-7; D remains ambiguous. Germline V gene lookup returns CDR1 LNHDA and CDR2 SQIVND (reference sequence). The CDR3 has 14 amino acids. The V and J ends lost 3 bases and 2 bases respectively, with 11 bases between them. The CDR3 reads CASSISRGTYEQYF. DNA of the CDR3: TGTGCCAGTAGTATCTCTCGAGGCACCTACGAGCAGTACTTC.

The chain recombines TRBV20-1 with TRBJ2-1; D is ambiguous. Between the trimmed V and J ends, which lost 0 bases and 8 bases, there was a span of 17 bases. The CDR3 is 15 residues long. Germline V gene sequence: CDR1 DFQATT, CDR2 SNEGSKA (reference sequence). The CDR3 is CSARETPILGHEQFF. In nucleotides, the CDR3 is TGCAGTGCTAGAGAAACGCCGATTCTTGGCCATGAGCAGTTCTTC.

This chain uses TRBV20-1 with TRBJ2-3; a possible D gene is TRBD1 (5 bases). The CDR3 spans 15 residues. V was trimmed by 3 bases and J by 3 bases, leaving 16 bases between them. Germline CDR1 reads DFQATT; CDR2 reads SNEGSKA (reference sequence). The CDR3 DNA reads TGCAGTGCTAGCCCGACAAGGGGAAAGACAGATACGCAGTATTTT. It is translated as CSASPTRGKTDTQYF.

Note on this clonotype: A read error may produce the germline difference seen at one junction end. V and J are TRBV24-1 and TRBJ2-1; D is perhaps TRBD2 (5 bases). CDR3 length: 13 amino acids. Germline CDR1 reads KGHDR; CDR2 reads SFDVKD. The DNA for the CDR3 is TGTGCCACCAGTGAGGCCCTTAGCGACGAGCGGTTCTTC. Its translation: CATSEALSDERFF.

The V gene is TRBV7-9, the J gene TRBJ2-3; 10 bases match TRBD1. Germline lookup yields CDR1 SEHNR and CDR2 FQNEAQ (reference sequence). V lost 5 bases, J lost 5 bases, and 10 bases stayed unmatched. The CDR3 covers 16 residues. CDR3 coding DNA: TGTGCCAGCAGCCCCTCTGGGACAGGGGATATAGATACGCAGTATTTT. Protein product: CASSPSGTGDIDTQYF.

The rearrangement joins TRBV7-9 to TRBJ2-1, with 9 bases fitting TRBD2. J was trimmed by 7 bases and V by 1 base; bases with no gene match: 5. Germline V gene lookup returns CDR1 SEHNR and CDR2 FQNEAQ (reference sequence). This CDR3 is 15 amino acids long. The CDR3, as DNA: TGTGCCAGCAGCTTAGTTGTTAGCGGGAGAAATGAGCAGTTCTTC. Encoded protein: CASSLVVSGRNEQFF.

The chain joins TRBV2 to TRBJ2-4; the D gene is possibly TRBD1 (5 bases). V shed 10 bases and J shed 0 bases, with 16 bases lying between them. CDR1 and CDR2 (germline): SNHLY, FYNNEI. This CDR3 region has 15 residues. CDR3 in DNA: TGTGCCACCCGACAGAGAAATCAAGCCAAAAACATTCAGTACTTC. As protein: CATRQRNQAKNIQYF.

DNA for the CDR3: TGTGCCAGCAGTTTATGGGCAGCTCAAGAGACCCAGTACTTC. Its translation is CASSLWAAQETQYF. The chain links TRBV27 to TRBJ2-5; D is uncertain. The V and J ends lost 1 base and 2 bases respectively, with 8 bases between them. Germline V gives CDR1 MNHEY, CDR2 SMNVEV (reference sequence). This CDR3 comprises 14 residues.